Below are 30 T cell receptor beta chains sequenced from a single sample in a study of blood T cell repertoires in COVID-19. Clones were read by immunoSEQ multiplex PCR, and TCRdb kept only the in-frame ones, dropping some. Of some 82,000 clones in the sample, about 83% were seen once. Sequencing was performed on peripheral blood. The origin of the receptors is a man aged 80 or over with active or convalescent COVID-19.

This clone occurred once. The chain recombines TRBV7-3 with TRBJ2-7; TRBD2 agrees at 7 bases. Looked up from germline, CDR1 is SGHTA and CDR2 is FQGTGA. V shed 0 bases, J shed 6 bases, and the junction held 2 bases outside the gene matches. The CDR3 length is 13 residues. CDR3 loop: CASSLTGGGEQYF. The CDR3 DNA is TGTGCCAGCAGCTTAACAGGCGGGGGCGAGCAGTACTTC.

This rearrangement joins TRBV7-9 to TRBJ2-3; 9 nucleotides line up with TRBD1. Per the germline V gene, CDR1 is SEHNR and CDR2 is FQNEAQ (reference sequence). The junction had 5 bases not matched to a gene; V was cut back by 4 bases and J by 0 bases. This CDR3 has 16 residues. In nucleotides, the CDR3 is TGTGCCAGCAGCTCCGGGACAGGGTGGAGCACAGATACGCAGTATTTT. Translating it yields CASSSGTGWSTDTQYF.

V usage is TRBV7-6 and J usage is TRBJ2-1, with 7 positions matching TRBD1. V lost 5 bases to trimming and J lost 9 bases; unmatched junction nucleotides: 4. Germline V CDR1 and CDR2: SGHVS, FNYEAQ. The CDR3 has 12 residues. CDR3 sequence reads: CASSQRQGEQFF. The CDR3, as DNA: TGTGCCAGCAGCCAGAGACAGGGTGAGCAGTTCTTC.

V usage is TRBV2 and J usage is TRBJ2-7; D is unresolved. Germline-derived CDR1 and CDR2 are SNHLY and FYNNEI. V gave up 4 bases and J gave up 0 bases, with 10 bases separating them. This CDR3 is 14 amino acids long. CDR3 region: CASSVVRYSYEQYF. The CDR3 coding sequence is TGTGCCAGCAGTGTGGTCAGGTACTCCTACGAGCAGTACTTC.

This chain links TRBV30 with TRBJ2-7; 7 bases are shared with TRBD2. Germline trimming cut 2 bases from V and 0 bases from J; bases unmatched to any gene: 16. The germline CDR1 and CDR2 sequences are GTSNPN and SVGIG (reference sequence). The CDR3 has 18 residues. The DNA for the CDR3 is TGTGCCTGGAGTAGGATATGGGTTGGCGGGAGCGCCTCCTACGAGCAGTACTTC. Its protein is CAWSRIWVGGSASYEQYF.

The chain combines TRBV9 with TRBJ2-3, with TRBD2 identical over 7 bases. Losses at the gene ends were 0 bases for V and 2 bases for J; bases not matched to a gene: 6. Per the germline V gene, CDR1 is SGDLS and CDR2 is YYNGEE. The CDR3 length is 16 residues. The CDR3 reads CASSVGKRGYTDTQYF. CDR3 nucleotides: TGTGCCAGCAGCGTAGGGAAGCGGGGTTACACAGATACGCAGTATTTT.

This chain connects TRBV11-2 to TRBJ2-7; TRBD2 matches at 12 bases. The CDR3 totals 16 residues. Germline CDR1 reads SGHAT; CDR2 reads FQNNGV. The J segment lost 4 bases and the V segment lost 3 bases, leaving 7 bases of the junction unmatched. The DNA of the CDR3 is TGTGCCAGCAGCTTCTGGTCTAGCGGGGGGGTATACGAGCAGTACTTC. Protein product: CASSFWSSGGVYEQYF.

The chain has TRBV6-2 or TRBV6-3 and TRBJ2-5; 11 nucleotides align to TRBD2. The CDR3 has 18 residues. With 5 bases clipped from V and 2 bases from J, the junction kept 13 bases outside the gene matches. Germline V gene lookup returns CDR1 MNHEY and CDR2 SVGEGT. CDR3 sequence reads: CASSRSRGLAGPQETQYF. CDR3 nucleotides: TGTGCCAGCAGTCGGAGCAGAGGACTAGCGGGCCCACAAGAGACCCAGTACTTC.

The genes are TRBV7-9 and TRBJ2-2, with a tentative D call TRBD2 (6 bases). CDR1 and CDR2 (germline): SEHNR, FQNEAQ (reference sequence). The V gene lost 4 bases and the J gene lost 2 bases, with 17 bases spanning the gap. This CDR3 is built from 17 residues. CDR3 DNA: TGTGCCAGCAGCTCTTCCACCGGGACTTTCAACACCGGGGAGCTGTTTTTT. Protein: CASSSSTGTFNTGELFF.

The V call is TRBV5-4, the J call TRBJ1-1; no clear D gene. CDR1 is SGHNT, CDR2 YYREEE, per germline (reference sequence). The CDR3 sequence is 14 residues long. V lost 1 base, J lost 3 bases, and 10 bases lay in between. The CDR3 reads CASSLPSRDTEAFF. As DNA, the CDR3 is TGTGCCAGCAGCTTGCCATCGAGGGACACTGAAGCTTTCTTT.

The CDR3 region is CASSSTGAVQETQYF. The DNA for the CDR3 is TGTGCCAGCAGCTCAACAGGGGCCGTACAAGAGACCCAGTACTTC. V gene TRBV5-4 combines with J gene TRBJ2-5; TRBD1 matches 7 bases. Germline CDR1 and CDR2: SGHNT and YYREEE (reference sequence). V lost 3 bases and J lost 2; bases outside the gene matches: 7. The CDR3 is made up of 15 amino acids.

The chain couples TRBV27 to TRBJ1-1, with unresolved D. With 2 bases removed from V and 0 bases from J, the gap between germline ends came to 10 bases. Germline CDR1 is MNHEY and CDR2 is SMNVEV (reference sequence). The CDR3 length is 15 residues. The CDR3 nucleotides read TGTGCCAGCAGTTTAAGGACTGTCATGAACACTGAAGCTTTCTTT. Its protein product is CASSLRTVMNTEAFF.

For the CDR3, the DNA is TGTGCCATCAGTGAGCGACAGGGTTATAATGAAAAACTGTTTTTT. Translated, it gives CAISERQGYNEKLFF. The chain is built from TRBV10-3 and TRBJ1-4, with TRBD1 matching over 7 bases. The CDR3 length is 15 residues. V lost 2 bases, J lost 4 bases, and 4 bases stayed unmatched. The germline V gene encodes CDR1 ENHRY and CDR2 SYGVKD.

This clone has a handful of counts. The chain uses TRBV13 and TRBJ1-2, with TRBD1 matching 7 bases. This CDR3 comprises 15 residues. Germline assignment: CDR1 PRHDT and CDR2 FYEKMQ (reference sequence). Germline trimming cut 4 bases from V and 4 bases from J; bases unmatched to any gene: 9. The CDR3: CASSYYFRDSYGYTF. The DNA of the CDR3 is TGTGCCAGCAGCTACTACTTCCGGGACAGCTATGGCTACACCTTC.

The chain has TRBV4-3 and TRBJ2-6; 8 bases agree with TRBD1. Unmatched junction bases numbered 16, after V lost 6 bases and J lost 0 bases. This CDR3 spans 20 amino acids. CDR1 and CDR2 (germline): LGHNA, YSLEER. The CDR3 nucleotides read TGCGCCAGCAGGGGATCACGACAGGGGCTCCCCTCCTCTGGGGCCAACGTCCTGACTTTC. This sequence encodes CASRGSRQGLPSSGANVLTF.

This chain joins TRBV9 and TRBJ1-1, with D unresolved. V lost 0 bases, J lost 1 base, and 10 bases lay in between. CDR1 is SGDLS and CDR2 is YYNGEE in the germline V gene. The CDR3 is 15 amino acids. The CDR3 spells CASSVDQAANTEAFF. The CDR3 DNA reads TGTGCCAGCAGCGTAGACCAGGCCGCGAACACTGAAGCTTTCTTT.

The sample holds a few counts of this clone. This chain uses TRBV30 with TRBJ1-1; no reliable D call. V was trimmed by 1 base and J by 5 bases, leaving 17 bases between them. The CDR3 is 15 residues long. CDR1 is GTSNPN and CDR2 is SVGIG in the germline V gene (reference sequence). DNA for the CDR3: TGTGCCTGGAGTGGGAGGGCAGGCGTCGGAACTGAAGCTTTCTTT. Translated: CAWSGRAGVGTEAFF.

This sequence joins TRBV19 and TRBJ2-2, with 10 positions matching TRBD1. CDR1 is LNHDA, CDR2 SQIVND, per germline (reference sequence). Trimming took 6 bases from V and 7 from J; bases not matched to a gene: 11. The CDR3 runs 16 residues. DNA for the CDR3: TGTGCCAGTAGCAATTCCGGGACAGGGGCATTCGGGGAGCTGTTTTTT. This codes for CASSNSGTGAFGELFF.

This clone was detected only a few times. The chain has TRBV7-3 and TRBJ2-5, with 7 bases identical to TRBD2. The germline V gene has CDR1 SGHTA and CDR2 FQGTGA. The CDR3 loop spans 16 amino acids. Germline trimming cut 1 base from V and 1 base from J; bases unmatched to any gene: 6. The CDR3 nucleotides read TGTGCCAGCAGCTTAAAGGGCCAGCGGGGCCAAGAGACCCAGTACTTC. Protein: CASSLKGQRGQETQYF.

This chain links TRBV15 with TRBJ1-1; D gene ambiguous. V dropped 2 bases and J dropped 3 bases, with 13 bases sitting between them. Germline CDR1 and CDR2: LNHNV and YYDKDF (reference sequence). The CDR3 totals 15 residues. DNA of the CDR3: TGTGCCACCAGCAGAAGACCCGGGTCTGACACTGAAGCTTTCTTT. Translation: CATSRRPGSDTEAFF.

The chain joins TRBV29-1 to TRBJ1-4; 8 nucleotides agree with TRBD1. CDR1 and CDR2 from the germline V gene are SQVTM and ANQGSEA. The CDR3 has 13 residues. V was pared by 7 bases and J by 10 bases, with 11 bases of the junction left unmatched. CDR3 amino acids: CSAYTTGDGKLFF. The CDR3 bases are TGCAGCGCCTACACGACAGGGGACGGAAAACTGTTTTTT.

This clone was counted once. The CDR3 nucleotides are TGTGCCAGCAGCCTGAACAGGGAAGAGACCCAGTACTTC. As protein: CASSLNREETQYF. V is TRBV3-1 (or the pseudogene TRBV3-2) and J is TRBJ2-5; tentatively, D is TRBD1 (6 bases). The CDR3 is 13 residues long. Trimming shortened V by 4 bases and J by 3 bases, and 9 bases separated the two germline ends. CDR1 and CDR2 from the germline V gene are LGHDT and YNNKEL (reference sequence).

V and J are TRBV5-4 and TRBJ2-1, with D maybe TRBD1 (6 bases). With 2 bases removed from V and 7 bases from J, the gap between germline ends came to 16 bases. The CDR3 spans 15 residues. Germline V gene data show CDR1 as SGHNT and CDR2 as YYREEE (reference sequence). The CDR3 DNA reads TGTGCCAGCAGCTTCGACAGGAGCCTGTGGAATGAGCAGTTCTTC. Encoded protein: CASSFDRSLWNEQFF. Combining the CDR3 with reference TRBV5-4 and TRBJ2-1 gives the whole variable domain ETGVTQSPTHLIKTRGQQVTLRCSSQSGHNTVSWYQQALGQGPQFIFQYYREEENGRGNFPPRFSGLQFPNYSSELNVNALELDDSALYLCASSFDRSLWNEQFFGPGTRLTVL.

This rearrangement joins TRBV19 to TRBJ2-7, with D perhaps matching TRBD1 (6 bases). The V gene lost 2 bases and the J gene lost 4 bases, with 15 bases spanning the gap. This CDR3 is built from 15 residues. CDR1 and CDR2 (germline): LNHDA, SQIVND (reference sequence). The CDR3 DNA sequence: TGTGCCAGTAGTATACTCCCGGGACAAACTTACGAGCAGTACTTC. Translation gives CASSILPGQTYEQYF.

V usage is TRBV6-5 and J usage is TRBJ1-4, with D perhaps matching TRBD1 (6 bases). Germline V gene lookup returns CDR1 MNHEY and CDR2 SVGAGI. V lost 4 bases and J lost 8, with 14 bases in between. CDR3 length equals 14 residues. The CDR3 DNA reads TGTGCCAGCAGTTGGGGGCCCCAGGAGGAAAAACTGTTTTTT. It specifies CASSWGPQEEKLFF.

The chain carries TRBV6-5 and TRBJ1-1, with D possibly matching TRBD1 (5 bases). The CDR3 spans 14 residues. Trimming removed 6 bases from V and 7 bases from J, with 18 bases in between. Looked up from germline, CDR1 is MNHEY and CDR2 is SVGAGI. CDR3 residues: CASRDTGPGNEAFF. In DNA form, the CDR3 reads TGTGCCAGCAGGGACACCGGACCAGGGAATGAAGCTTTCTTT.

The chain has TRBV10-3 and TRBJ2-7, with D tentatively TRBD2 (5 bases). CDR3 size: 14 residues. Trimming stripped 8 bases from V and 0 bases from J, with 14 bases between. CDR1 is ENHRY and CDR2 is SYGVKD in the germline V gene. CDR3: CAISMRVSSYEQYF. In nucleotides, the CDR3 is TGTGCCATCTCAATGAGGGTCAGCTCCTACGAGCAGTACTTC.

The chain recombines TRBV19 with TRBJ1-1, with D unclear. V shed 6 bases and J shed 4 bases, with 9 bases lying between them. This CDR3 comprises 12 residues. Germline V gives CDR1 LNHDA, CDR2 SQIVND (reference sequence). The CDR3 spells CASSQRGTEAFF. CDR3 in DNA: TGTGCCAGTAGCCAACGAGGCACTGAAGCTTTCTTT.

The V call is TRBV5-4, the J call TRBJ2-5; D might be TRBD1 (5 bases). CDR3 length equals 14 residues. The V gene's germline CDR1 is SGHNT and CDR2 YYREEE (reference sequence). Trimming took off 1 base at V and 3 bases at J, with 10 bases between the two ends. The CDR3 here is CASSLQGVEETQYF. CDR3 in DNA: TGTGCCAGCAGCTTGCAAGGGGTCGAAGAGACCCAGTACTTC.

Only one count was recorded for this clone. The V call is TRBV5-1, the J call TRBJ2-6, with D tentatively TRBD2 (6 bases). Trimming took 4 bases from V and 1 from J, leaving 18 bases between them. Per the germline V gene, CDR1 is SGHRS and CDR2 is YFSETQ. This CDR3 has 18 amino acids. In DNA, the CDR3 is TGCGCCAGCAGCCCGAGCCCAGCGGGCTCTTCTGGGGCCAACGTCCTGACTTTC. Protein: CASSPSPAGSSGANVLTF.